This TCR beta chain was obtained from a study of T cells after yellow fever vaccination. This clonotype has at least ten counts. Trimming took 2 bases from V and 5 from J; bases not matched to a gene: 11. Germline V gives CDR1 SGHDN, CDR2 FVKESK. This CDR3 is built from 16 residues. It was through 5'RACE template switching that TCR cDNA was made, with a universal primer site and UMIs added. TCRdb used MiXCR to reprocess the 5' RACE reads, holding one entry per CDR3 protein. The data contain 150,000 to 200,000 distinct CDR3 sequences, approximately 6.2% of them singletons. The source material was CD4+ T cells sorted from PBMCs, sampled on the day of the first yellow fever vaccination. This TCR was recovered from a man younger than 35 who received the YFV17D yellow fever vaccine. V usage is TRBV14 and J usage is TRBJ1-2, with 7 bases lining up with TRBD1. The CDR3 sequence is CASSQIHSGTAYGYTF. DNA for the CDR3: TGTGCCAGCAGCCAAATACATTCCGGGACAGCTTATGGCTACACCTTC.